This T cell receptor (beta chain) was captured in a study of naive and memory T cell subsets (dated by TCRdb to about 2017). Background on the whole study: Sorted naive and memory T cell subsets from peripheral blood were analyzed in the study using a UMI-based, open-source pipeline for TCR alpha and beta sequencing. RNA was DNase-treated and reverse transcribed with TCR constant-region primers, mostly using SuperScript III. The results of the functional CMV T cell responses matched the IgG serology results in every case. Overall results and qualifications from the work: RNA-based TCR counts may be affected by expression changes linked to T cell activation and differentiation. In both CD4 and CD8 cells, the Gini index increased while Shannon and inverse Simpson diversity decreased from naive through CM, EM and EMRA. A clonotype was defined as a single alpha or beta chain sequence rather than as a paired alpha/beta receptor. TCR abundance followed a power law whose exponent differed between naive and memory subsets but was consistent across the three individuals. The repertoire findings for the naive and memory subsets could not be validated, as no ground truth was available. After error correction, over 95% of naive TCR sequences appeared only once, giving much steeper abundance distributions than memory subsets. Naive repertoires, especially CD8, contained a few larger clonotypes, possibly memory cells re-expressing CD45RA.

The library came from UMI-ligation and nested PCR. An equimolar mix of two oligonucleotides covering both TRBC1 and TRBC2 was used as the beta constant-region primer. The ligated cDNA went through four rounds of PCR with nested alpha and beta constant-region primers together with the SP2 primer. A single-stranded oligonucleotide carrying the SP2 primer and a 12-nucleotide UMI was ligated to the 3' end of the cDNA by T4 RNA ligase 1. The ligation reaction was incubated at 16°C for about 18-24 hours. PCR2 was usually performed as a SYBR Green qPCR and halted at a preset threshold so that over-amplification would not occur. Every purification after the first one was done using Agencourt AMPure XP magnetic beads. Library quantification was done by Qubit, followed by a TapeStation check on which the main peak was expected at around 650 bp. The pooled libraries were sequenced on an Illumina MiSeq using v2 2x251 paired-end kits, which usually yielded roughly 0.85-2.2 million reads per sample. Each sample's library went into the pool at about 4 nM, and about 4.5-7% PhiX was added to help with cluster recognition. The authors' analysis ran thus. FASTQ reads processed by Demultiplexor were assigned V and J genes by Decombinator through tag matching that tolerated a single base-pair mismatch. UMIs were used by Collapsinator to correct both sequencing errors and frequency errors arising from PCR heterogeneity. CDR3Translator translated TCRs and extracted CDR3s from the conserved cysteine to the FGXG phenylalanine, flagging non-productive sequences. Gini, Shannon entropy and inverse Simpson indices were computed after subsampling the repertoires to the same number of UMI-defined TCRs. Within the linear range, a power law was fitted to clonotype abundance distributions using maximum likelihood. On one naive CD8 sample, the pipeline and MIGEC gave similar UMI counts, unique TCR numbers and clonal distributions. One analysis removed from the naive repertoire any naive TCRs that were also found in any memory subset from the same donor. Repertoires were searched for about 7,300 CMV-associated CDR3 sequences compiled from VDJdb and a published dataset. The public reads were reprocessed in TCRdb via fastp at Q25 and MiXCR, keeping in-frame beta chains. Each entry merges the rows of one CDR3 protein and shows their most common DNA and genes. The V and J calls come from TCRdb's annotation, not from the publication. The sample includes some 110,000 distinct CDR3 sequences, with approximately 14% observed a single time. The biggest ten clones account for approximately 3% of the sample.

From the second PCR step onward, the TCR alpha chain libraries and the TCR beta chain libraries were amplified separately. The CMV status of each donor was determined by measuring IFNgamma production from CD4+ T cells after fresh PBMCs had been stimulated overnight with CMV viral lysate. Using Miltenyi beads, CD4 T cells were first positively selected, and CD8 T cells were then positively selected from the CD4-negative fraction. Cells stained for CD3, CD4, CD8, CD45RA, CD27 and a live/dead dye were sorted on a BD Aria II into four subsets by CD45RA and CD27. A few healthy volunteers provided blood, and the blood of each volunteer was split into CD4 and CD8 T cells and then into four differentiation subsets. Around 110 ml of peripheral blood was collected from each donor, and PBMC were isolated by Ficoll-Paque PLUS density-gradient centrifugation. Sorted cells were lysed in RLT buffer, after which RNA was extracted using a Qiagen RNeasy kit and stored at -80 degrees C.

Worth noting for this clonotype: What antigen it recognizes has not been identified. Base qualities were left out, and no much larger clone turns up one base away.

The CDR3 starts with the cysteine, ends with the phenylalanine, and has 16 residues. CDR3 DNA only is kept here, 48 bases in frame from base 1. The germline V end is reduced by 4 bases and the J end by 4 bases; junction bases left unmatched: 9. The clonotype comes from a human donor in good health. This sequence uses TRBV12-3 or TRBV12-4 and TRBJ2-7; TRBD2 fits 11 bases in the junction. The material sequenced was naive CD8+ T cells from blood. This specimen's cell subset or site label, interpreted: naive T cells, CD45RA high CD27+. The nucleotides are TGTGCCAGCAGTTCAACCGGGACTAGCGGCGCGTACGAGCAGTACTTC. Its amino acids are CASSSTGTSGAYEQYF.